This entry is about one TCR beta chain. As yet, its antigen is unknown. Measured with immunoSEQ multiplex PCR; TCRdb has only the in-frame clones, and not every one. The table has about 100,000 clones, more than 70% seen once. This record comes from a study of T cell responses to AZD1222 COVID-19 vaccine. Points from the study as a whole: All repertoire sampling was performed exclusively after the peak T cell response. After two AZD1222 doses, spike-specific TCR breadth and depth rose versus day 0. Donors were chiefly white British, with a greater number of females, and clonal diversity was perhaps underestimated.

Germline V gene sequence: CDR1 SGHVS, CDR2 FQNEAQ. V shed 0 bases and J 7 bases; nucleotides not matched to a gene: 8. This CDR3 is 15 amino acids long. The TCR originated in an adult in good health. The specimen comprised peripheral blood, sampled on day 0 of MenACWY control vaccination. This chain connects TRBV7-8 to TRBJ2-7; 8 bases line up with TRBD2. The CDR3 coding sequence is TGTGCCAGCAGCTTAGCAGCGGGGGCAAGCTCTGAGCAGTACTTC. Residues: CASSLAAGASSEQYF.